These T cell receptor beta chains were read from a single sample in a study of OX40 agonist ivuxolimab in advanced cancers. Sequencing was performed with immunoSEQ multiplex PCR; in TCRdb, only in-frame clones are kept and a portion is missing. The table includes approximately 89,000 clones, 88% detected once. The specimen comprised CD4+ or CD8+ T cells sorted from blood, sampled in a trial of the OX40 agonist ivuxolimab. These receptors were collected from an adult with an advanced solid tumor such as melanoma, head and neck, liver or kidney cancer. CDR3s include the opening cysteine and the closing phenylalanine or tryptophan. The D gene is left open where the match is weak. For some rows the clone size is stated as once, few or many, or as a class when expanded; others skip it.

size: .; D: .; V: TRBV11-1; J: TRBJ1-3; CDR3: CASSLHIISGNTIYF; DNA: TGTGCCAGCAGCTTGCATATCATCTCTGGAAACACCATATATTTT
size: .; D: .; V: TRBV6-6; J: TRBJ2-7; CDR3: CAVAGSSYEQYF; DNA: TGTGCCGTAGCAGGTTCCTCCTACGAGCAGTACTTC
size: .; D: .; V: TRBV5-8; J: TRBJ2-7; CDR3: CASSFSTGSYEQYF; DNA: TGTGCCAGCAGCTTCTCGACAGGCTCCTACGAGCAGTACTTC
size: .; D: .; V: TRBV7-9; J: TRBJ2-4; CDR3: CASSSDGLAKNIQYF; DNA: TGTGCCAGCAGCTCCGACGGATTAGCCAAAAACATTCAGTACTTC
size: .; D: TRBD1; V: TRBV6-1; J: TRBJ1-2; CDR3: CASSVRAGGYGYTF; DNA: TGTGCCAGCAGTGTTAGGGCAGGGGGCTATGGCTACACCTTC
size: .; D: TRBD2; V: TRBV5-1; J: TRBJ2-3; CDR3: CASRASGVVDTQYF; DNA: TGCGCCAGCAGAGCTAGCGGGGTGGTTGATACGCAGTATTTT
size: .; D: TRBD2; V: TRBV11-1; J: TRBJ2-7; CDR3: CASSTGGVTAAYEQYF; DNA: TGTGCCAGCAGTACCGGGGGGGTAACAGCGGCCTACGAGCAGTACTTC
size: few; D: .; V: TRBV27; J: TRBJ2-7; CDR3: CASSSGVLDYEQYF; DNA: TGTGCCAGCAGTTCAGGTGTTCTCGACTACGAGCAGTACTTC
size: .; D: .; V: TRBV9; J: TRBJ1-5; CDR3: CASSVGPRSNQPQHF; DNA: TGTGCCAGCAGCGTAGGTCCGAGAAGCAATCAGCCCCAGCATTTT
size: .; D: TRBD1; V: TRBV7-8; J: TRBJ2-2; CDR3: CASRAGQGGTGELFF; DNA: TGTGCCAGCAGGGCAGGACAGGGAGGCACCGGGGAGCTGTTTTTT
size: .; D: .; V: TRBV7-6; J: TRBJ2-7; CDR3: CASSLESSGPYEQYF; DNA: TGTGCCAGCAGCTTAGAGTCCTCTGGCCCCTACGAGCAGTACTTC
size: .; D: TRBD1; V: TRBV7-9; J: TRBJ2-1; CDR3: CASSFADSDRGGQFF; DNA: TGTGCCAGCAGCTTTGCGGACAGCGACAGGGGAGGGCAGTTCTTC
size: .; D: .; V: TRBV2; J: TRBJ2-3; CDR3: CAGAVRPSTDTQYF; DNA: TGTGCCGGAGCAGTTCGACCTAGCACAGATACGCAGTATTTT
size: .; D: .; V: TRBV28; J: TRBJ2-1; CDR3: CASSPRGGRSYNEQFF; DNA: TGTGCCAGCAGTCCAAGGGGGGGACGGTCCTACAATGAGCAGTTCTTC
size: few; D: TRBD1; V: TRBV28; J: TRBJ1-5; CDR3: CASSLIWGQGRQPQHF; DNA: TGTGCCAGCAGTTTAATCTGGGGACAGGGAAGACAGCCCCAGCATTTT
size: once; D: .; V: TRBV2; J: TRBJ2-7; CDR3: CASRDKGFSYEQYF; DNA: TGTGCCAGCAGAGACAAGGGGTTCTCCTACGAGCAGTACTTC
size: .; D: .; V: TRBV9; J: TRBJ2-2; CDR3: CASSVRGREGGTGELFF; DNA: TGTGCCAGCAGCGTGAGAGGCAGGGAAGGGGGGACCGGGGAGCTGTTTTTT
size: .; D: .; V: TRBV9; J: TRBJ2-1; CDR3: CASSSIAGAAGEQFF; DNA: TGTGCCAGCAGCTCCATTGCGGGGGCCGCGGGGGAGCAGTTCTTC
size: .; D: .; V: TRBV7-2; J: TRBJ1-5; CDR3: CASSQASSSNQPQHF; DNA: TGTGCCAGCAGCCAGGCGAGTTCTAGCAATCAGCCCCAGCATTTT
size: .; D: .; V: TRBV9; J: TRBJ1-1; CDR3: CASSVEAVGQAFF; DNA: TGTGCCAGCAGCGTAGAGGCAGTAGGGCAAGCTTTCTTT
size: .; D: .; V: TRBV27; J: TRBJ1-1; CDR3: CASSSATEAFF; DNA: TGTGCCAGCAGTTCGGCCACTGAAGCTTTCTTT
size: .; D: TRBD2; V: TRBV27; J: TRBJ2-7; CDR3: CASSLSAWGGLYEQYF; DNA: TGTGCCAGCAGTTTATCAGCGTGGGGGGGGTTGTACGAGCAGTACTTC
size: few; D: TRBD1; V: TRBV7-7; J: TRBJ1-2; CDR3: CASSLSPWTGVYGYTF; DNA: TGTGCCAGCAGCTTATCCCCATGGACAGGAGTCTATGGCTACACCTTC
size: .; D: .; V: TRBV25-1; J: TRBJ1-4; CDR3: CASSFTHGAYEKLFF; DNA: TGTGCCAGCAGTTTTACACATGGGGCCTATGAAAAACTGTTTTTT
size: few; D: .; V: TRBV7-2; J: TRBJ1-2; CDR3: CASSLGAVYGYTF; DNA: TGTGCCAGCAGCTTAGGGGCAGTCTATGGCTACACCTTC
size: .; D: .; V: TRBV27; J: TRBJ1-5; CDR3: CASSLIPTGNQPQHF; DNA: TGTGCCAGCAGTTTAATCCCCACGGGCAATCAGCCCCAGCATTTT
size: .; D: .; V: TRBV7-3; J: TRBJ2-7; CDR3: CASSSRTDQLYEQYF; DNA: TGTGCCAGCAGCTCGCGGACAGACCAACTCTACGAGCAGTACTTC
size: few; D: TRBD1; V: TRBV11-2; J: TRBJ1-1; CDR3: CASSLRQGSTEAFF; DNA: TGTGCCAGCAGCTTACGACAGGGAAGTACTGAAGCTTTCTTT
size: .; D: .; V: TRBV6-4; J: TRBJ2-1; CDR3: CASSVRLGPNNEQFF; DNA: TGTGCCAGCAGTGTACGGCTGGGTCCCAACAATGAGCAGTTCTTC
size: .; D: .; V: TRBV29-1; J: TRBJ2-5; CDR3: CSVAHLRGETQYF; DNA: TGCAGCGTTGCGCATCTGAGGGGAGAGACCCAGTACTTC
size: .; D: .; V: TRBV19; J: TRBJ2-1; CDR3: CASSSWGNEQFF; DNA: TGTGCCAGTAGTTCGTGGGGCAATGAGCAGTTCTTC
size: once; D: .; V: TRBV30; J: TRBJ2-3; CDR3: CAWSVPRGSTDTQYF; DNA: TGTGCCTGGAGTGTACCACGGGGGAGCACAGATACGCAGTATTTT
size: .; D: TRBD1; V: TRBV6-4; J: TRBJ2-6; CDR3: CASSGTGGASGANVLTF; DNA: TGTGCCAGCAGTGGGACAGGGGGCGCTTCTGGGGCCAACGTCCTGACTTTC
size: once; D: .; V: TRBV6-5; J: TRBJ1-1; CDR3: CASSPLGGMNTEAFF; DNA: TGTGCCAGCAGTCCCCTTGGGGGTATGAACACTGAAGCTTTCTTT
size: .; D: .; V: TRBV7-2; J: TRBJ2-1; CDR3: CASSAQGQSYNEQFF; DNA: TGTGCCAGCAGCGCGCAGGGTCAGTCCTACAATGAGCAGTTCTTC
size: .; D: TRBD1; V: TRBV5-6; J: TRBJ1-6; CDR3: CASSLVDREGSPLHF; DNA: TGTGCCAGCAGCTTGGTGGACAGGGAAGGTTCACCCCTCCACTTT
size: .; D: .; V: TRBV6-1; J: TRBJ2-1; CDR3: CASTTGRGDNEQFF; DNA: TGTGCCAGCACTACGGGGAGGGGGGACAATGAGCAGTTCTTC
size: .; D: .; V: TRBV5-4; J: TRBJ1-1; CDR3: CASTLPGQNTEAFF; DNA: TGTGCCAGCACCCTCCCGGGACAGAACACTGAAGCTTTCTTT
size: .; D: .; V: TRBV7-2; J: TRBJ2-7; CDR3: CASSLHPRLSPYEPYF; DNA: TGTGCCAGCAGCTTACATCCCCGTTTAAGCCCCTACGAGCCGTACTTC
size: .; D: TRBD2; V: TRBV7-9; J: TRBJ2-5; CDR3: CAIRLAGGQETQYF; DNA: TGTGCCATCCGGCTAGCGGGGGGCCAAGAGACCCAGTACTTC